Shown below are 29 T cell receptor beta chains from a single sample sequenced in a study of T-cell reconstitution after alpha-beta-depleted transplantation in children. The authors prepared the TCRbeta library with unique molecular identifiers. MiXCR, applied by TCRdb to the PCR reads, yields one record per CDR3 protein. The sample lists a few hundred thousand distinct CDR3 sequences; about a fifth were seen once. The source was PBMCs from the stem cell graft donor, collected from the stem cell graft. These receptors all stem from a human donor who donated a stem cell graft to a child with acute myeloid leukemia.

The V gene is TRBV7-8, the J gene TRBJ2-1, with 7 bases aligning to TRBD1. V gave up 1 base and J gave up 5 bases; unmatched junction bases: 5. The length of the CDR3 is 15 residues. Germline V gives CDR1 SGHVS, CDR2 FQNEAQ. The CDR3 DNA follows: TGTGCCAGCAGCTTAGATAGGACAGGAAACAATGAGCAGTTCTTC. It specifies CASSLDRTGNNEQFF. Full variable domain (outside the CDR3, taken from reference TRBV7-8 and TRBJ2-1): GAGVSQSPRYKVAKRGQDVALRCDPISGHVSLFWYQQALGQGPEFLTYFQNEAQLDKSGLPSDRFFAERPEGSVSTLKIQRTQQEDSAVYLCASSLDRTGNNEQFFGPGTRLTVL.

Concerning this clonotype itself: The limits of the CDR3 on the DNA are not certain, so only TCRdb's listed CDR3 is given. This chain joins TRBV5-6 and TRBJ1-2; TRBD1, the table's D call, lacks a check against the DNA. Germline CDR1 is SGHDT and CDR2 is YYEEEE. The CDR3 has 14 residues if both end residues are counted. The chain's CDR3 is CASSSVRGIGGYTF.

This clonotype occurred a few times. This rearrangement joins TRBV12-3 or TRBV12-4 to TRBJ2-1, with D hard to call. The germline V and J ends were trimmed by 2 bases and 7 bases, with 9 bases remaining between them. The length of the CDR3 is 13 residues. CDR3 sequence reads: CASSLSRKNEQFF. In DNA form, the CDR3 reads TGTGCCAGCAGTTTAAGCAGGAAGAATGAGCAGTTCTTC.

This chain uses TRBV9 with TRBJ1-5; 10 nucleotides match TRBD1. From germline, CDR1 is SGDLS and CDR2 YYNGEE. The CDR3 spans 15 residues. Germline trimming cut 2 bases from V and 7 bases from J; bases unmatched to any gene: 6. The CDR3 nucleotides read TGTGCCAGCAGCGTCGGGACAGGGGAAAGGCAGCCCCAGCATTTT. The encoded protein is CASSVGTGERQPQHF. The whole variable domain, remainder taken from reference TRBV9 and TRBJ1-5, is DSGVTQTPKHLITATGQRVTLRCSPRSGDLSVYWYQQSLDQGLQFLIQYYNGEERAKGNILERFSAQQFPDLHSELNLSSLELGDSALYFCASSVGTGERQPQHFGDGTRLSIL.

The J gene is TRBJ1-5, the V gene TRBV12-3 or TRBV12-4; D ambiguous. Between the trimmed V and J ends, which lost 3 bases and 8 bases, there was a span of 23 bases. The CDR3 consists of 17 residues. As DNA, the CDR3 is TGTGCCAGCAGTTTTGAAACAGACACAGTGGCCCAAAAGCCCCAGCATTTT. Protein: CASSFETDTVAQKPQHF.

This clonotype has only a few counts. This chain joins TRBV6-2 or TRBV6-3 and TRBJ2-1; 8 bases align to TRBD1. The V gene end was trimmed by 2 bases and the J gene end by 5 bases; junction bases not matched to a gene: 5. The CDR3 is 15 residues long. Germline-derived CDR1 and CDR2 are MNHEY and SVGEGT. The CDR3 DNA is TGTGCCAGCAGTTACGAAAGGACAGGGAACAATGAGCAGTTCTTC. Residues: CASSYERTGNNEQFF.

There are a few counts of this clonotype. The chain has TRBV20-1 and TRBJ2-1; D not certain. This CDR3 is 13 amino acids long. Germline loops: CDR1 DFQATT, CDR2 SNEGSKA (reference sequence). The V end lost 5 bases, the J end lost 4 bases, and 12 bases lay between the germline ends. DNA of the CDR3: TGCAGTGCTGTTCGCTATCCGTACAATGAGCAGTTCTTC. Translation: CSAVRYPYNEQFF.

The gene calls are TRBV15 and TRBJ2-5; 7 bases match TRBD1. The CDR3 consists of 16 residues. Losses at the gene ends were 5 bases for V and 1 base for J; bases not matched to a gene: 10. CDR1 is LNHNV, CDR2 YYDKDF, per germline (reference sequence). The CDR3 sequence is CATSPQGTAAQETQYF. The DNA of the CDR3 is TGTGCCACCAGCCCTCAAGGGACAGCTGCCCAAGAGACCCAGTACTTC.

The chain recombines TRBV20-1 with TRBJ1-1; D unclear. The CDR3 consists of 13 residues. V was cut by 3 bases and J by 1 base, with 9 bases left in between. CDR1 DFQATT and CDR2 SNEGSKA come from the germline V gene (reference sequence). This CDR3 reads CSARWHRNTEAFF. Here the CDR3 DNA reads TGCAGTGCTAGGTGGCATAGGAACACTGAAGCTTTCTTT.

The chain joins TRBV6-5 to TRBJ2-1; D remains unclear. The CDR3 is 12 amino acids. V was pared by 5 bases and J by 7 bases, with 9 bases between. CDR1 is MNHEY, CDR2 SVGAGI, per germline. DNA for the CDR3: TGTGCCAGCAGTCGTCGTTTTAATGAGCAGTTCTTC. Its protein is CASSRRFNEQFF.

V usage is TRBV7-6 and J usage is TRBJ2-7; 10 nucleotides align to TRBD1. V shed 4 bases, J shed 2 bases, and the junction held 5 bases outside the gene matches. The CDR3 is made up of 15 amino acids. The germline V gene encodes CDR1 SGHVS and CDR2 FNYEAQ. The CDR3 here is CASSSGQGLPYEQYF. The CDR3 bases are TGTGCCAGCAGCTCGGGACAGGGGCTTCCCTACGAGCAGTACTTC.

This clonotype has just a few counts. The chain has TRBV7-9 and TRBJ2-5, with D maybe TRBD1 (6 bases). The CDR3 extends over 15 amino acids. Germline V gene sequence: CDR1 SEHNR, CDR2 FQNEAQ (reference sequence). Trimming stripped 0 bases from V and 2 bases from J, with 10 bases between. The CDR3, as DNA: TGTGCCAGCAGCTTAGCTGGGACAAGGCAAGAGACCCAGTACTTC. It encodes CASSLAGTRQETQYF.

The rearrangement links TRBV12-3 or TRBV12-4 to TRBJ2-1, with 7 nucleotides matching TRBD2. The CDR3 is 17 residues long. The V gene end was trimmed by 4 bases and the J gene end by 7 bases; junction bases not matched to a gene: 16. CDR3 sequence: CASSSPIRSSGSNEQFF. CDR3 DNA sequence: TGTGCCAGCAGTTCGCCGATTCGTTCTAGCGGTAGTAATGAGCAGTTCTTC.

This clonotype showed up many times. The V and J genes are TRBV20-1 and TRBJ2-1; 10 nucleotides agree with TRBD1. V lost 6 bases, J lost 2 bases, and 4 bases stayed unmatched. CDR3 length equals 14 residues. Germline lookup yields CDR1 DFQATT and CDR2 SNEGSKA (reference sequence). This chain's CDR3 is CSASTGGAYNEQFF. The DNA of the CDR3 is TGCAGTGCATCGACAGGGGGCGCCTACAATGAGCAGTTCTTC.

This clonotype was found a few times. The J gene is TRBJ1-6, the V gene TRBV7-2, with D possibly TRBD1 on 5 matching bases. V was pared by 1 base and J by 5 bases, with 12 bases between. The germline gives CDR1 SGHTA, CDR2 FQGNSA. The CDR3 extends over 16 amino acids. The CDR3 loop reads CASSLGRQTNNSPLHF. For the CDR3, the DNA is TGTGCCAGCAGCTTAGGCCGACAGACCAATAATTCACCCCTCCACTTT.

The chain recombines TRBV12-3 or TRBV12-4 with TRBJ2-2; no definite D call. The CDR3 is 17 residues long. The V and J ends lost 1 base and 1 base respectively, with 13 bases between them. This CDR3 reads CASSLEDRFLNTGELFF. CDR3 nucleotides: TGTGCCAGCAGTTTAGAGGACCGATTTCTGAACACCGGGGAGCTGTTTTTT.

This clonotype occurred a few times. V usage is TRBV2 and J usage is TRBJ2-7; possibly TRBD1 or TRBD2 for D (5 bases each). The CDR3 runs to 12 residues. Germline V lookup: CDR1 SNHLY, CDR2 FYNNEI. The V gene lost 1 base and the J gene lost 11 bases, with 12 bases spanning the gap. The CDR3 DNA sequence: TGTGCCAGCAGTGAAGTGGGGGAGTACAAGTACTTC. This gives the protein CASSEVGEYKYF.

This clonotype has only a few counts. The chain joins TRBV4-3 to TRBJ2-2; no firm D call. V lost 2 bases, J lost 7 bases, and 11 bases lay in between. The CDR3 contains 14 residues. Germline V gives CDR1 LGHNA, CDR2 YSLEER. The CDR3 DNA follows: TGCGCCAGCAGCCAACTGAGTTGGGTCGGGGAGCTGTTTTTT. Protein sequence: CASSQLSWVGELFF.

The V gene is TRBV24-1, the J gene TRBJ2-2; TRBD1 is a possible D gene (5 bases). Trimming removed 7 bases from V and 6 bases from J, with 17 bases in between. CDR3 length: 15 amino acids. CDR1 and CDR2 from the germline V gene are KGHDR and SFDVKD. The CDR3 DNA follows: TGTGCCACCAGCCGTACGACAGCACTATCCGGGGAGCTGTTTTTT. This translates into CATSRTTALSGELFF.

There are many counts of this clonotype. V usage is TRBV27 and J usage is TRBJ2-3; maybe TRBD2 (5 bases). The CDR3 consists of 14 residues. Germline V CDR1 and CDR2: MNHEY, SMNVEV (reference sequence). V dropped 6 bases and J dropped 3 bases, with 13 bases sitting between them. In DNA form, the CDR3 reads TGTGCCAGCAGATTTCGGACGGGGACAGATACGCAGTATTTT. Protein: CASRFRTGTDTQYF.

Many counts were recorded for this clonotype. The J gene is TRBJ2-1, the V gene TRBV11-3; D perhaps matches TRBD2 (5 bases). CDR3 size: 16 residues. Trimming pared 0 bases from V and 9 bases from J, leaving 18 bases between. Per the germline V gene, CDR1 is SGHNT and CDR2 is YENEEA. The DNA for the CDR3 is TGTGCCAGCAGCTTAGATCCGACTACGTCGCACAGTGAGCAGTTCTTC. It specifies CASSLDPTTSHSEQFF.

There are a few counts of this clonotype. The DNA of the CDR3 is TGCAGCGTGAGGGGACAGGGGATGAACGAGCAGTACTTC. Its translation is CSVRGQGMNEQYF. The V gene is TRBV29-1, the J gene TRBJ2-7, with 10 bases lining up with TRBD1. Trimming removed 6 bases from V and 5 bases from J; junction bases left unmatched: 7. Germline CDR1 is SQVTM and CDR2 is ANQGSEA. The CDR3 extends over 13 amino acids.

This clonotype has only a few counts. The chain joins TRBV20-1 to TRBJ2-1; D possibly corresponds to TRBD2 (7 bases). Trimming removed 5 bases at V and 7 bases at J, with 18 bases between. This CDR3 contains 14 residues. Germline V lookup: CDR1 DFQATT, CDR2 SNEGSKA (reference sequence). CDR3 protein: CSAGGGGNHNEQFF. CDR3 coding DNA: TGCAGTGCTGGGGGGGGCGGGAATCATAATGAGCAGTTCTTC.

The chain carries TRBV20-1 and TRBJ2-7; 16 bases agree with TRBD2. The CDR3 loop spans 17 amino acids. Germline V lookup: CDR1 DFQATT, CDR2 SNEGSKA (reference sequence). V gave up 6 bases and J gave up 4 bases; unmatched junction bases: 12. CDR3 amino acids: CSALAGTSGRALYEQYF. DNA of the CDR3: TGCAGTGCCCTTGCCGGGACTAGCGGGAGGGCCTTGTACGAGCAGTACTTC.

In this sample, this clonotype turned up a few times. The CDR3 bases are TGTGCCACCAGCGATCAGAGACTAGCGGGAGCGGATGAGCAGTTCTTC. It yields the protein CATSDQRLAGADEQFF. The chain employs TRBV24-1 and TRBJ2-1, with TRBD2 matching over 12 bases. The CDR3 extends over 16 amino acids. Germline V gene lookup returns CDR1 KGHDR and CDR2 SFDVKD. V shed 7 bases, J shed 8 bases, and the junction held 11 bases outside the gene matches.

This clonotype was seen only a few times. The genes are TRBV20-1 and TRBJ2-7, with TRBD2 matching over 7 bases. Germline V lookup: CDR1 DFQATT, CDR2 SNEGSKA (reference sequence). The V segment lost 7 bases and the J segment 4 bases; nucleotides outside the gene matches: 13. CDR3 length equals 14 residues. CDR3 region: CSVSSTSKSYEQYF. DNA of the CDR3: TGCAGTGTTAGTTCGACTAGCAAGTCGTACGAGCAGTACTTC.

This clonotype was detected only a few times. The chain couples TRBV28 to TRBJ2-3, with D uncertain. CDR3 length: 15 amino acids. V gave up 5 bases and J gave up 6 bases, with 18 bases separating them. CDR1 MDHEN and CDR2 SYDVKM come from the germline V gene. In DNA, the CDR3 is TGTGCCAGCAGTATTCAGGACCCCAGCGTGGATACGCAGTATTTT. This translates into CASSIQDPSVDTQYF.

This chain connects TRBV29-1 to TRBJ2-3; 10 nucleotides line up with TRBD2. J gave up 2 bases and V 4 bases, and 9 bases lay outside the gene matches. CDR1 and CDR2 from the germline V gene are SQVTM and ANQGSEA. CDR3 length: 16 amino acids. CDR3 sequence (DNA): TGCAGCGTTGTAGCCTCTAGCGGGAGTTTCACAGATACGCAGTATTTT. This codes for CSVVASSGSFTDTQYF.

The rearrangement joins TRBV5-5 to TRBJ1-2; D is uncertain. CDR1 is SGHKS, CDR2 YYEKEE, per germline (reference sequence). This CDR3 comprises 14 residues. V lost 3 bases and J lost 4, with 13 bases in between. CDR3: CASSSGFDTYGYTF. CDR3 bases: TGTGCCAGCAGCTCGGGTTTCGATACCTATGGCTACACCTTC.